Below, one TCR beta chain is given with its context. Survey-level TCR beta sequencing used the immunoSEQ assay. Profiled with immunoSEQ multiplex PCR; TCRdb holds only in-frame clones, not every one. Here the sample spans around 50,000 clones, more than 85% being singletons. This clonotype was obtained from a man aged 40-49 years with rheumatoid arthritis. What was sequenced was PBMCs.

Here the CDR3 reads CASSPRHGGLNTEAFF. In nucleotides, the CDR3 is TGTGCCAGCAGTCCCCGACATGGGGGCCTGAACACTGAAGCTTTCTTT. V and J are TRBV27 and TRBJ1-1; D is perhaps TRBD1 (6 bases). Germline lookup yields CDR1 MNHEY and CDR2 SMNVEV (reference sequence). The CDR3 is 16 residues long. V gave up 5 bases and J gave up 0 bases, with 16 bases separating them.